This TCR beta chain was recorded in a study of blood T cell repertoires in COVID-19. For the study at large: The origin of the acute and convalescent COVID-19 samples was the United States, Italy and Spain. In each case, the material was cDNA or gDNA derived from T cells, B-cell-depleted T cells, or PBMCs.

In the source study's methods: Amplification with reference gene primers provided the estimates of nucleated cell counts. This table comes from immunoSEQ multiplex PCR, and its TCRdb copy is limited to in-frame clones, with some not included. The DNA was the basis for D and trimming; V, J and clone size are from that table. Counted here are about 190,000 clones, approximately 86% occurring once; the ten biggest clones make up about 1.1%. The CDR3 is 12 residues long. Trimming shortened V by 0 bases and J by 7 bases, and 6 bases separated the two germline ends. Germline CDR1 reads LNHNV; CDR2 reads YYDKDF (reference sequence).

The sequencing sample was made of peripheral blood. The receptor's source is a man aged 30 to 45 with acute or convalescent COVID-19. The genes are TRBV15 and TRBJ1-1, with D unclear. The CDR3 reads CATSRDIGEAFF. The CDR3 DNA reads as TGTGCCACCAGCAGAGATATCGGTGAAGCTTTCTTT.